Following are 25 T cell receptor beta chains from one sample sequenced in a study of tumor and adjacent non-tumor tissue in lung cancer. RNA was extracted from bulk tissue without any cell sorting. More than 3 cm separated this lung sample from the edge of the tumor. Three rounds of nested PCR, following a modified ARM-PCR protocol, produced the TCRbeta library. TCRdb called the multiplex PCR reads again in MiXCR, with one record for every CDR3 protein. The top ten clones hold under 50% of a sample with around 80,000 distinct CDR3 sequences, less than 85% of them seen once. The material sequenced was distant non-tumor lung tissue. The receptor source for this set is a man in his 70s with non-small cell lung cancer.

In this sample, this clonotype turned up many times. The chain joins TRBV20-1 to TRBJ1-6; tentatively, D is TRBD1 (5 bases). The germline V and J ends were trimmed by 1 base and 3 bases, with 7 bases remaining between them. Germline V gives CDR1 DFQATT, CDR2 SNEGSKA (reference sequence). The CDR3 extends over 14 amino acids. The CDR3 spells CSARGQYYNSPLHF. In DNA, the CDR3 is TGCAGTGCTAGAGGACAGTACTATAATTCACCCCTCCACTTT.

As regards this clonotype: This may stem from a read error, because a much larger clone lies one nucleotide away. The chain links TRBV6-5 to TRBJ1-5, with D possibly being TRBD1 (6 bases). Trimming shortened V by 5 bases and J by 4 bases, and 21 bases separated the two germline ends. Per germline, CDR1 MNHEY and CDR2 SVGAGI. The CDR3 is 17 amino acids. CDR3 region: CASSPGGGGLFNQPQHF. The CDR3 coding sequence is TGTGCCAGCAGTCCCGGCGGAGGGGGACTGTTTAATCAGCCCCAGCATTTT.

This clonotype was counted at least ten times. This sequence joins TRBV28 and TRBJ2-2; 8 positions match TRBD1. Trimming removed 5 bases from V and 6 bases from J; junction bases left unmatched: 17. This CDR3 region has 18 residues. Germline CDR1 and CDR2: MDHEN and SYDVKM. DNA of the CDR3: TGTGCCAGCAGTCAACTACCACCAGGGGGCGAAAATGCCGGGGAGCTGTTTTTT. Residues: CASSQLPPGGENAGELFF.

This chain joins TRBV28 and TRBJ2-6; TRBD1 is a possible D gene (6 bases). The CDR3 totals 16 residues. The germline gives CDR1 MDHEN, CDR2 SYDVKM. This CDR3 is CISSSLRGSGANVLTF. The CDR3 nucleotides are TGTATCAGCAGTTCTCTCAGGGGCTCTGGGGCCAACGTCCTGACTTTC. The entire variable domain, with the rest obtained from reference TRBV28 and TRBJ2-6, is as follows: DVKVTQSSRYLVKRTGEKVFLECVQDMDHENMFWYRQDPGLGLRLIYFSYDVKMKEKGDIPEGYSVSREKKERFSLILESASTNQTSMYLCISSSLRGSGANVLTFGAGSRLTVL.

Only one count was recorded for this clonotype. The CDR3 ends on some other residue instead of the conserved phenylalanine or tryptophan, so this is likely a read error. The J gene is TRBJ2-5, the V gene TRBV5-6; TRBD1 aligns across 8 bases. Germline lookup yields CDR1 SGHDT and CDR2 YYEEEE. V lost 4 bases, J lost 5 bases, and 13 bases stayed unmatched. The CDR3 spans 16 residues. CDR3 in amino acids: CASSLYGQGPRETQYS. The CDR3 DNA is TGTGCCAGCAGCCTGTACGGACAGGGACCTCGGGAGACCCAGTACTCC.

A note on this clonotype: The junction departs from germline at one end; a sequencing error may be responsible. The V call is TRBV4-2, the J call TRBJ2-1; no clear D gene. The CDR3 is 15 amino acids. Germline values: CDR1 LGHNA, CDR2 YNFKEQ. The chain's CDR3 is CASSQDHGAYNKQFF. CDR3 nucleotide sequence: TGTGCCAGCAGCCAAGACCATGGAGCATACAATAAGCAGTTCTTC.

This clonotype was seen ten or more times. Compared with germline, one end of the junction differs, possibly owing to a read error. The V gene is TRBV11-3, the J gene TRBJ2-1, with D perhaps assigned TRBD1 or TRBD2 (7 bases each). This CDR3 contains 11 residues. Germline V CDR1 and CDR2: SGHNT, YENEEA. The CDR3 DNA reads TGTGCCAGCAGCCCGGGGAGGGGGCTCGTCTTC. It encodes CASSPGRGLVF.

Notes on this clonotype: One base away lies a much larger clone, so this may be a sequencing read error. The chain joins TRBV12-5 to TRBJ1-5, with unresolved D. This CDR3 region has 13 residues. Germline V gene sequence: CDR1 LGHNT, CDR2 FRNRAP. CDR3 protein: CVSGLALNQPQHF. DNA for the CDR3: TGTGTTAGTGGTTTGGCCCTTAATCAGCCCCAGCATTTT.

J is TRBJ2-5 and V is TRBV24-1; D call uncertain. V lost 5 bases and J lost 0, with 9 bases in between. In germline, CDR1 is KGHDR, CDR2 SFDVKD. This CDR3 is built from 14 residues. CDR3 nucleotide sequence: TGTGCCACCAGTGCCGGCAGAGACCAAGAGACCCAGTACTTC. Encoded protein: CATSAGRDQETQYF.

For this clonotype: The junction does not match germline at one end; this may be a read error. V and J are TRBV11-3 and TRBJ1-1; 7 positions match TRBD1. CDR1 is SGHNT and CDR2 is YENEEA in the germline V gene. The CDR3 length is 15 residues. CDR3 sequence (DNA): TGTGCCAGCAGATTAGGGGGCTTGTTGGGCACTGAAGATTTCTTT. It codes for CASRLGGLLGTEDFF.

About this clonotype itself: A junction boundary mismatches the germline segment, possibly from a read error. The rearrangement links TRBV29-1 to TRBJ2-5; D remains ambiguous. This CDR3 comprises 16 residues. CDR1 and CDR2 from the germline V gene are SQVTM and ANQGSEA. CDR3 amino acids: CGAKPYHQAGQENQYF. The CDR3 DNA sequence: TGCGGCGCCAAGCCCTACCACCAGGCAGGTCAAGAGAACCAGTACTTC.

For this clonotype: Given a much more abundant clone one base away, this may be a read error. DNA of the CDR3: TGTGCCACTCAGAGGATGGGATACAATGAGCAGTTCTTC. As protein: CATQRMGYNEQFF. This chain links TRBV12-3 or TRBV12-4 with TRBJ2-1, with D hard to call. The V end was cut by 10 bases, the J end by 4 bases, with 14 bases between. This CDR3 region has 13 residues.

A note on this clonotype: It is likely a read error, because the conserved phenylalanine at the end of the CDR3 is missing. The chain joins TRBV11-2 to TRBJ2-3; D is tentatively TRBD1 or TRBD2 (6 bases each). The germline V and J ends were trimmed by 0 bases and 6 bases, with 10 bases remaining between them. Germline loops: CDR1 SGHAT, CDR2 FQNNGV. The CDR3 consists of 14 residues. CDR3 DNA sequence: TGTGCCAGCAGCTTAGATCGGGGGCCTGATACGCAGTATTAT. Translation gives CASSLDRGPDTQYY.

V usage is TRBV4-1 and J usage is TRBJ1-1; a weak D match, TRBD1 (5 bases). The CDR3 spans 15 residues. Deletions cut 1 base from V and 1 base from J, with 10 bases between. Germline lookup yields CDR1 MGHRA and CDR2 YSYEKL. CDR3 protein: CASSQVQEWNTEAFF. Written as DNA, the CDR3 is TGCGCCAGCAGCCAAGTACAGGAATGGAACACTGAAGCTTTCTTT.

Comment on this clonotype: A junction boundary mismatches the germline segment, possibly from a read error. The CDR3 nucleotides are TGTACCAGTAGCTTCAGGGGAGCTAATGAAAAACTGTTTTTT. This codes for CTSSFRGANEKLFF. The chain is built from TRBV5-4 and TRBJ1-4, with D perhaps matching TRBD1 (6 bases). CDR3 length: 14 residues. Germline CDR1 SGHNT, CDR2 YYREEE (reference sequence).

Comments on this clonotype: This may be a read error, as it is one base from a much larger clone. The V call is TRBV7-8, the J call TRBJ2-5; 8 nucleotides line up with TRBD2. The CDR3 is 15 residues long. Germline lookup yields CDR1 SGHVS and CDR2 FQNEAQ. The CDR3 DNA is TGTGCCAGCAGCTTCGCGGGGGGCTCGGGGGAGATCCAGTACTTC. It encodes CASSFAGGSGEIQYF.

The chain uses TRBV28 and TRBJ2-5; perhaps TRBD2 as D (5 bases). The CDR3 is made up of 15 amino acids. CDR1 and CDR2 (germline): MDHEN, SYDVKM. V lost 6 bases and J lost 6, with 20 bases in between. CDR3 in DNA: TGTGCCAGCAGGCCATCGGGGATTAGTCTTAAGACCCAGTACTTC. The encoded protein is CASRPSGISLKTQYF.

A remark on this clonotype: At one of its ends the junction is not consistent with the germline gene, which may arise from a read error. The chain uses TRBV12-3 or TRBV12-4 and TRBJ2-1, with D possibly being TRBD2 (6 bases). The CDR3 spans 13 residues. For the CDR3, the DNA is TGTGCCATCAGCCAAACTAGCCTCGTTGAGCACTTCTTC. It yields the protein CAISQTSLVEHFF.

Notes on this clonotype: The junction and the germline gene differ at one end; a read error may be behind it. This sequence joins TRBV14 and TRBJ2-7; no definite D call. The CDR3 consists of 13 residues. Germline V gene data show CDR1 as SGHDN and CDR2 as FVKESK. For the CDR3, the DNA is TGTGTCAGCAGTCAAGGGTATGCTGACGAGCAGTACTTC. Amino acids: CVSSQGYADEQYF.

This clonotype was seen a single time. No conserved phenylalanine or tryptophan ends this CDR3, so it is likely a read error. The rearrangement uses TRBV14 and TRBJ1-6; D is ambiguous. The CDR3 has 15 residues. Per germline, CDR1 SGHDN and CDR2 FVKESK. CDR3 nucleotides: TGTGCCAGCAGCCAACGTACTGTTCCTAATTTACCCCTCCACCTT. Residues: CASSQRTVPNLPLHL.

There are a few counts of this clonotype. Germline and junction disagree at one end, which may indicate a read error. The chain combines TRBV6-2 or TRBV6-3 with TRBJ1-1; D may be TRBD1 (5 bases). This CDR3 spans 15 amino acids. Germline CDR1 is MNHEY and CDR2 is SVGEGT. The CDR3 DNA follows: TGTGCCAGCCGACCTTTTGTGGGGCAAGGAAGAGAAGCTTACTTT. This translates into CASRPFVGQGREAYF.

Remarks on this clonotype: A read error may account for a junction end that differs from germline. The rearrangement links TRBV10-1 to TRBJ2-2; maybe TRBD2 (5 bases). The CDR3 sequence is 15 residues long. Germline CDR1 WNHNN, CDR2 SYGVQD (reference sequence). The DNA of the CDR3 is TGCGCCAGCAGTGGTTTAGCCCCGAACACCGGGGAGTTGTTTTTT. Protein sequence: CASSGLAPNTGELFF.

The genes are TRBV5-4 and TRBJ2-2; no firm D call. The V end lost 7 bases, the J end lost 14 bases, and 18 bases lay between the germline ends. CDR1 and CDR2 (germline): SGHNT, YYREEE (reference sequence). The CDR3 runs to 12 residues. As DNA, the CDR3 is TGTGCCAGCTGCTCAGACACCGGAGAACTGTTTTTT. Protein: CASCSDTGELFF.

This clonotype was recorded a few times. Possible read error: a much larger clone is one base away. The V and J genes are TRBV6-5 and TRBJ1-3; TRBD1 is a possible D gene (5 bases). Trimming cost V 5 bases and J 0 bases, with 11 bases left between them. Germline loops: CDR1 MNHEY, CDR2 SVGAGI. CDR3 length: 15 residues. This CDR3 is CASSAGHFSGNTIYF. DNA for the CDR3: TGTGCCAGCAGTGCAGGACATTTCTCTGGAAACACCATATATTTT.

To note about this clonotype: Since the CDR3 does not end with the conserved phenylalanine or tryptophan, this likely comes from a read error. The limits of the CDR3 on the DNA are not certain, so only TCRdb's listed CDR3 is given. This rearrangement joins TRBV4-1 to TRBJ2-1; whether TRBD2, the table's D call, matches the DNA was not checked. Germline-derived CDR1 and CDR2 are MGHRA and YSYEKL. The CDR3 length is 17 residues, termini included. This CDR3 reads CASSQDKLAANYNVHFL.